A selection of T cell receptor beta chains follows, all from one sample in a study of blood T cell repertoires in COVID-19. Data came from immunoSEQ multiplex PCR; TCRdb stores just in-frame clones and leaves some out. The table shows about 300,000 clones, with approximately 83% occurring only once. The sequencing sample was made of PBMCs or T cells enriched from blood (not recorded which). The receptors were sampled from a man younger than 45 who had recovered from COVID-19. Both conserved end residues are part of each CDR3. Fields, in order: CDR3 length, D gene, V gene, clone size, J gene, CDR3 DNA, CDR3 protein. D genes are given only for firm matches. Clone size is given for some rows only: seen once, a few or many times, or a class if the clone is expanded.

len: 16; d_gene: TRBD1; v_gene: TRBV5-6; abundance: few; j_gene: TRBJ1-5; CDR3nt: TGTGCCAGCAGCGCGGACAGGGGGCGAGGCAATCAGCCCCAGCATTTT; CDR3aa: CASSADRGRGNQPQHF
len: 15; d_gene: .; v_gene: TRBV19; abundance: .; j_gene: TRBJ1-1; CDR3nt: TGTGCCAGTAGTATAGAACCCTCCGGGGACACTGAAGCTTTCTTT; CDR3aa: CASSIEPSGDTEAFF
len: 14; d_gene: TRBD2; v_gene: TRBV9; abundance: .; j_gene: TRBJ2-4; CDR3nt: TGTGCCAGCAGCGATTCCGGGACTAGCTACATTCAGTACTTC; CDR3aa: CASSDSGTSYIQYF
len: 14; d_gene: TRBD1; v_gene: TRBV6-5; abundance: .; j_gene: TRBJ2-7; CDR3nt: TGTGCCAGCAGTTACTTAACTAGGGGGCGCGAGCAGTACTTC; CDR3aa: CASSYLTRGREQYF
len: 16; d_gene: .; v_gene: TRBV7-9; abundance: .; j_gene: TRBJ2-1; CDR3nt: TGTGCCAGCAGCTTGGGGGGACGGGGCTCCTACAATGAGCAGTTCTTC; CDR3aa: CASSLGGRGSYNEQFF
len: 13; d_gene: TRBD1; v_gene: TRBV19; abundance: few; j_gene: TRBJ1-5; CDR3nt: TGTGCCAGTAGTATCCAGGGGGGCCAGCCCCAGCATTTT; CDR3aa: CASSIQGGQPQHF
len: 15; d_gene: .; v_gene: TRBV29-1; abundance: .; j_gene: TRBJ2-7; CDR3nt: TGCAGCGTTGAAGATTACGGGGGCGGACTAGGAGAGCAGTACTTC; CDR3aa: CSVEDYGGGLGEQYF
len: 15; d_gene: .; v_gene: TRBV19; abundance: once; j_gene: TRBJ2-2; CDR3nt: TGTGCCAGTAGTCCTAGAACCGGGGGAGCCGGGGAGCTGTTTTTT; CDR3aa: CASSPRTGGAGELFF
len: 15; d_gene: TRBD1; v_gene: TRBV7-8; abundance: .; j_gene: TRBJ1-2; CDR3nt: TGTGCCAGCAGCCGAGGGGGCGCGGAACGATATGGCTACACCTTC; CDR3aa: CASSRGGAERYGYTF
len: 14; d_gene: TRBD1; v_gene: TRBV10-3; abundance: .; j_gene: TRBJ1-1; CDR3nt: TGTGCCATCAGTGGGGGACAGGCGAACACTGAAGCTTTCTTT; CDR3aa: CAISGGQANTEAFF
len: 15; d_gene: TRBD1; v_gene: TRBV9; abundance: .; j_gene: TRBJ2-7; CDR3nt: TGTGCCAGCAGCGTAGTTGAGGGGGCTGGTAGGGAGCAGTACTTC; CDR3aa: CASSVVEGAGREQYF
len: 14; d_gene: TRBD1; v_gene: TRBV29-1; abundance: once; j_gene: TRBJ2-7; CDR3nt: TGCAGCGTTTCAACCGGGACAGGGGGCGGCGAGCAGTACTTC; CDR3aa: CSVSTGTGGGEQYF
len: 14; d_gene: TRBD1; v_gene: TRBV5-5; abundance: .; j_gene: TRBJ2-5; CDR3nt: TGTGCCAGCAGCCGGGGACAGGTTACGGAGACCCAGTACTTC; CDR3aa: CASSRGQVTETQYF
len: 15; d_gene: TRBD1; v_gene: TRBV7-2; abundance: .; j_gene: TRBJ1-6; CDR3nt: TGTGCCAGCAGCCCAATGGGACAGGGTGAATCACCCCTCCACTTT; CDR3aa: CASSPMGQGESPLHF
len: 13; d_gene: TRBD2; v_gene: TRBV7-8; abundance: once; j_gene: TRBJ2-1; CDR3nt: TGTGCCAGCAGCTTAGCCAGCGGGGGTGAGCAGTTCTTC; CDR3aa: CASSLASGGEQFF
len: 15; d_gene: .; v_gene: TRBV6-5; abundance: .; j_gene: TRBJ1-6; CDR3nt: TGTGCCAGCAGCAGGAGACAGAACTATAATTCACCCCTCCACTTT; CDR3aa: CASSRRQNYNSPLHF
len: 16; d_gene: TRBD1; v_gene: TRBV10-3; abundance: once; j_gene: TRBJ1-5; CDR3nt: TGTGCCATCGGTACCGGGACAGGGCCAGGCAATCAGCCCCAGCATTTT; CDR3aa: CAIGTGTGPGNQPQHF
len: 15; d_gene: TRBD2; v_gene: TRBV7-2; abundance: .; j_gene: TRBJ2-1; CDR3nt: TGTGCCAGCAGCCCAAGACTAGCGGGGGGGCGAGAGCAGTTCTTC; CDR3aa: CASSPRLAGGREQFF
len: 12; d_gene: .; v_gene: TRBV12-3/TRBV12-4; abundance: .; j_gene: TRBJ2-5; CDR3nt: TGTGCAAGCGGGCGGGGAAAAGAGACCCAGTACTTC; CDR3aa: CASGRGKETQYF
len: 14; d_gene: TRBD1; v_gene: TRBV9; abundance: once; j_gene: TRBJ1-2; CDR3nt: TGTGCCAGCAGCCAGATGACAGGGAAAGATGGCTACACCTTC; CDR3aa: CASSQMTGKDGYTF
len: 13; d_gene: .; v_gene: TRBV20-1; abundance: .; j_gene: TRBJ1-3; CDR3nt: TGCAGTGCTAGTGACAGTAATGGAAACACCATATATTTT; CDR3aa: CSASDSNGNTIYF
len: 13; d_gene: .; v_gene: TRBV2; abundance: few; j_gene: TRBJ1-5; CDR3nt: TGTGCCAGCAGGGCAGGGTACGGGCAGCCCCAGCATTTT; CDR3aa: CASRAGYGQPQHF
len: 15; d_gene: TRBD1; v_gene: TRBV5-1; abundance: .; j_gene: TRBJ1-4; CDR3nt: TGCGCCAGCAGCTCAGCCGGGACAGGGGATGAAAAACTGTTTTTT; CDR3aa: CASSSAGTGDEKLFF
len: 14; d_gene: TRBD1; v_gene: TRBV5-6; abundance: once; j_gene: TRBJ1-5; CDR3nt: TGTGCCAGCAGCCTACAGGGGGCGGATCAGCCCCAGCATTTT; CDR3aa: CASSLQGADQPQHF
len: 14; d_gene: TRBD1; v_gene: TRBV7-2; abundance: .; j_gene: TRBJ1-2; CDR3nt: TGTGCCAGCAGCTTAGCGAACAGGGGGCAAGGCTACACCTTC; CDR3aa: CASSLANRGQGYTF
len: 14; d_gene: TRBD1; v_gene: TRBV5-1; abundance: .; j_gene: TRBJ1-2; CDR3nt: TGCGCCAGCAGCTTGGGGACAGGGGCCGGGGGCTACACCTTC; CDR3aa: CASSLGTGAGGYTF
len: 15; d_gene: .; v_gene: TRBV7-8; abundance: .; j_gene: TRBJ1-3; CDR3nt: TGTGCCAGCAGTCCGGGACTGAGCTCTGGAAACACCATATATTTT; CDR3aa: CASSPGLSSGNTIYF
len: 15; d_gene: .; v_gene: TRBV7-9; abundance: .; j_gene: TRBJ1-4; CDR3nt: TGTGCCAGCAGCGCCCTACAGGGATCTAATGAAAAACTGTTTTTT; CDR3aa: CASSALQGSNEKLFF
len: 13; d_gene: .; v_gene: TRBV11-2; abundance: once; j_gene: TRBJ1-5; CDR3nt: TGTGCCAGCAGCTTCACGGGTGATCAGCCCCAGCATTTT; CDR3aa: CASSFTGDQPQHF